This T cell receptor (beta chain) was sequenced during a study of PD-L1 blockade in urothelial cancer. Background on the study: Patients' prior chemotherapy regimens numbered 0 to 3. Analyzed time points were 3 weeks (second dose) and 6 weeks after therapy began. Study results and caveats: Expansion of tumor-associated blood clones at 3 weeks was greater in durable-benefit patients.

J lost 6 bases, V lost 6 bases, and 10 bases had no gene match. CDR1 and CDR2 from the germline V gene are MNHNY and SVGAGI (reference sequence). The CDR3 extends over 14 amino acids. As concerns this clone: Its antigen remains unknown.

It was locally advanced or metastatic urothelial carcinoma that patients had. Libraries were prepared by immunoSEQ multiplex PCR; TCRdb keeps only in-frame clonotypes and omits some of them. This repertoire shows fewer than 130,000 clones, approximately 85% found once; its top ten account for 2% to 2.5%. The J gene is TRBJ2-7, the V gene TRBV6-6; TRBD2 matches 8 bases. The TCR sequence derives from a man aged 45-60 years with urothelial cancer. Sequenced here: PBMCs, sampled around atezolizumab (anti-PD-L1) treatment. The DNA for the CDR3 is TGTGCCAGCAGCTCGGGGGGGATTCTCTCCGAGCAGTACTTC. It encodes CASSSGGILSEQYF.